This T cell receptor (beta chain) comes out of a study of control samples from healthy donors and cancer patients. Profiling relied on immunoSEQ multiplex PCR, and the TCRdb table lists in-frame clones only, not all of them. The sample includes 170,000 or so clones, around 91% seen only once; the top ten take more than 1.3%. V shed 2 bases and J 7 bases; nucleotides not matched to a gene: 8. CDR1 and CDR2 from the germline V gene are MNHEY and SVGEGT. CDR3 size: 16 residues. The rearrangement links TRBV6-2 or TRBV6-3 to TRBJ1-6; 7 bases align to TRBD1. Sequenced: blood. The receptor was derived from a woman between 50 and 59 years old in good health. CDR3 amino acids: CASSYLPGTANSPLHF. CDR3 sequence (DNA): TGTGCCAGCAGTTACCTCCCCGGGACAGCCAATTCACCCCTCCACTTT.